A single sample gave rise to the 20 T cell receptor beta chains below, sequenced in a study of metastatic and nonmetastatic thyroid tumors. TCRdb reprocessed the PCR reads via MiXCR. This table has roughly 2,600 clones, about 25% appearing once. Ahead of thyroid surgery, no patient had received treatment of any kind. The sample comprised adjacent normal tissue. The receptors stem from a male donor with papillary thyroid cancer or a benign thyroid nodule (not recorded which). Some clones in this sample may be carry-over from other donors' samples.

This chain uses TRBV9 with TRBJ1-5; TRBD1 is a possible D gene (5 bases). The CDR3 is 14 residues long. The germline V and J ends were trimmed by 3 bases and 0 bases, with 7 bases remaining between them. Germline V gene sequence: CDR1 SGDLS, CDR2 YYNGEE. The CDR3 is CASSAGLSNQPQHF. CDR3 coding DNA: TGTGCCAGCAGCGCGGGGCTTAGCAATCAGCCCCAGCATTTT.

This clone has only a few counts. Without the conserved terminal phenylalanine or tryptophan, this CDR3 likely stems from a read error. The gene calls are TRBV27 and TRBJ2-1; 9 bases are a match to TRBD2. The CDR3 has 18 amino acids. Germline CDR1 reads MNHEY; CDR2 reads SMNVEV (reference sequence). Unmatched junction bases numbered 17, after V lost 8 bases and J lost 3 bases. The CDR3 DNA sequence: TGTGCCAGCTATATCACTAGCACCTCAGCGGGAGGCTACAATGAGCAGTTCCTC. Its protein product is CASYITSTSAGGYNEQFL.

Concerning this clone itself: Mismatch with germline at one junction end may stem from a read error. V usage is TRBV27 and J usage is TRBJ2-5, with 11 nucleotides matching TRBD2. The CDR3 totals 18 residues. Germline V gene data show CDR1 as MNHEY and CDR2 as SMNVEV (reference sequence). DNA for the CDR3: TGTGCAAGCAGTTCCGGGATAGCGGGAGGGCCTGGCCAAGAGACCAAGTACTTC. Translating it yields CASSSGIAGGPGQETKYF.

This clone was detected a few times. The chain employs TRBV2 and TRBJ2-5; D perhaps matches TRBD1 (6 bases). V dropped 8 bases and J dropped 9 bases, with 16 bases sitting between them. Germline lookup yields CDR1 SNHLY and CDR2 FYNNEI. The CDR3 contains 12 residues. CDR3 bases: TGTGCCAGCCAGTCTACCAAGGGGGCCCAGTACTTC. Its protein is CASQSTKGAQYF. Variable domain in full (rest from reference TRBV2 and TRBJ2-5): EPEVTQTPSHQVTQMGQEVILRCVPISNHLYFYWYRQILGQKVEFLVSFYNNEISEKSEIFDDQFSVERPDGSNFTLKIRSTKLEDSAMYFCASQSTKGAQYFGPGTRLLVL.

As regards this clone: A junction boundary mismatches the germline segment, possibly from a read error. The V call is TRBV11-1, the J call TRBJ2-7, with D perhaps assigned TRBD1 or TRBD2 (6 bases each). Per germline, CDR1 SGHAT and CDR2 FQDESV (reference sequence). The CDR3 sequence is 17 residues long. In DNA, the CDR3 is TGTGCCAGCGGCTTAAGAGGCGGGGCCCAACCCAGGGGCGAGCAGTACTTC. This encodes CASGLRGGAQPRGEQYF. Full variable domain (remainder filled in from reference TRBV11-1 and TRBJ2-7): EAEVAQSPRYKITEKSQAVAFWCDPISGHATLYWYRQILGQGPELLVQFQDESVVDDSQLPKDRFSAERLKGVDSTLKIQPAELGDSAMYLCASGLRGGAQPRGEQYFGPGTRLTVT.

This sequence joins TRBV7-9 and TRBJ2-5, with a tentative D call TRBD1 (5 bases). The CDR3 has 15 amino acids. Per germline, CDR1 SEHNR and CDR2 FQNEAQ (reference sequence). Trimming pared 0 bases from V and 3 bases from J, leaving 11 bases between. The CDR3 spells CASSLAQAGKETQYF. CDR3 DNA: TGTGCCAGCAGCTTAGCGCAGGCAGGGAAAGAGACCCAGTACTTC.

The chain is built from TRBV10-1 and TRBJ2-3, with 9 positions matching TRBD2. V shed 6 bases, J shed 2 bases, and the junction held 9 bases outside the gene matches. Looked up from germline, CDR1 is WNHNN and CDR2 is SYGVQD (reference sequence). The CDR3 has 16 residues. The CDR3 bases are TGCGCCAGCAGCCCCAGCCTAGCGGGGACCACAGATACGCAGTATTTT. This codes for CASSPSLAGTTDTQYF.

Only a few counts were recorded for this clone. This chain connects TRBV6-1 to TRBJ2-1, with 12 bases matching TRBD2. The CDR3 sequence is 15 residues long. The trim removed 6 bases at V and 9 bases at J, leaving 9 bases unmatched. The germline V gene has CDR1 MNHNS and CDR2 SASEGT. The DNA for the CDR3 is TGTGCCAGCAGGGCACTAGCGGGAGGCGTTGTTGAGCAGTTCTTC. Its protein product is CASRALAGGVVEQFF.

This clone was counted a few times. The genes are TRBV6-1 and TRBJ1-1, with 10 nucleotides matching TRBD1. Per the germline V gene, CDR1 is MNHNS and CDR2 is SASEGT. The J segment lost 4 bases and the V segment lost 6 bases, leaving 5 bases of the junction unmatched. The CDR3 sequence is 14 residues long. This CDR3 is CASRETGGGTEAFF. The CDR3 bases are TGTGCCAGCAGGGAGACAGGGGGCGGCACTGAAGCTTTCTTT.

V usage is TRBV30 and J usage is TRBJ1-4; D might be TRBD1 (6 bases). V shed 3 bases and J shed 10 bases, with 12 bases lying between them. Germline V gene sequence: CDR1 GTSNPN, CDR2 SVGIG (reference sequence). This CDR3 spans 12 amino acids. The CDR3, as DNA: TGTGCCTGGAGCCCACAAGGGGGAAAACTGTTTTTT. This codes for CAWSPQGGKLFF.

This clone was seen more than once but under ten times. This sample also contains other DNA sequences that code for the same CDR3. The V gene is TRBV3-1, the J gene TRBJ2-1; 11 bases are a match to TRBD2. With 7 bases clipped from V and 5 bases from J, the junction kept 10 bases outside the gene matches. The CDR3 covers 16 residues. The germline CDR1 and CDR2 sequences are LGHDT and YNNKEL (reference sequence). The CDR3 reads CASNHPTSGAHNEQFF. The CDR3 region has the DNA TGTGCCAGCAACCACCCGACTAGCGGGGCTCACAATGAGCAGTTCTTC.

The V call is TRBV11-1, the J call TRBJ2-2, with a tentative D call TRBD1 (6 bases). V lost 3 bases and J 4 bases, leaving 9 bases between the germline ends. The CDR3 extends over 14 amino acids. Germline V gives CDR1 SGHAT, CDR2 FQDESV (reference sequence). The CDR3 region is CASSFRGGTGELFF. In DNA, the CDR3 is TGTGCCAGCAGCTTTCGAGGGGGCACCGGGGAGCTGTTTTTT.

J is TRBJ1-5 and V is TRBV30; D perhaps matches TRBD1 (6 bases). The germline gives CDR1 GTSNPN, CDR2 SVGIG (reference sequence). The CDR3 totals 13 residues. Trimming took 1 base from V and 4 from J, leaving 8 bases between them. The CDR3 sequence is CAWSGTVNQPQHF. The CDR3 DNA reads as TGTGCCTGGAGTGGGACAGTTAATCAGCCCCAGCATTTT.

Within the sample, this clone is large. V usage is TRBV5-1 and J usage is TRBJ2-3; 8 bases fit TRBD1. The CDR3 sequence is 15 residues long. CDR1 is SGHRS, CDR2 YFSETQ, per germline. V lost 4 bases and J lost 2; bases outside the gene matches: 6. This CDR3 is CASSLLGQVTDTQYF. The CDR3 DNA is TGCGCCAGCAGCCTCTTGGGACAGGTCACAGATACGCAGTATTTT.

This clone is deemed medium-sized. V is TRBV12-3 or TRBV12-4 and J is TRBJ2-4, with a possible D match to TRBD2 (5 bases). The V end was cut by 4 bases, the J end by 8 bases, with 12 bases between. The CDR3 is 13 residues long. The CDR3 region is CASSYRGVDIQYF. CDR3 in DNA: TGTGCCAGCAGTTACCGGGGAGTCGACATTCAGTACTTC.

This clone is medium-sized in the sample. The chain has TRBV19 and TRBJ2-7; D is possibly TRBD1 or TRBD2 (5 bases each). Between the trimmed V and J ends, which lost 4 bases and 4 bases, there was a span of 20 bases. CDR1 is LNHDA and CDR2 is SQIVND in the germline V gene (reference sequence). The CDR3 has 16 amino acids. The chain's CDR3 is CASSRPSGTPSYEQYF. Here the CDR3 DNA reads TGTGCCAGTAGTAGGCCTTCAGGGACCCCTTCGTACGAGCAGTACTTC.

The chain carries TRBV7-9 and TRBJ1-2; 8 bases match TRBD1. Trimming cost V 3 bases and J 4 bases; bases outside gene matches: 4. CDR1 and CDR2 (germline): SEHNR, FQNEAQ (reference sequence). The CDR3 extends over 14 amino acids. CDR3 in amino acids: CASSFGQGGYGYTF. Here the CDR3 DNA reads TGTGCCAGCAGCTTCGGACAGGGCGGCTATGGCTACACCTTC.

This clone has a count of ten or more. The chain links TRBV14 to TRBJ2-3; D might be TRBD1 (6 bases). The ends were cut back, 4 bases at V and 6 bases at J, with 17 bases in the middle. The germline V gene has CDR1 SGHDN and CDR2 FVKESK. This CDR3 comprises 15 residues. CDR3 protein: CASSLQTGVSDTQYF. The CDR3 nucleotides read TGTGCCAGCAGCCTCCAGACAGGTGTTTCGGATACGCAGTATTTT. The whole variable domain, remainder taken from reference TRBV14 and TRBJ2-3, is EAGVTQFPSHSVIEKGQTVTLRCDPISGHDNLYWYRRVMGKEIKFLLHFVKESKQDESGMPNNRFLAERTGGTYSTLKVQPAELEDSGVYFCASSLQTGVSDTQYFGPGTRLTVL.

This clone was recorded a few times. The chain recombines TRBV28 with TRBJ2-1, with 10 nucleotides matching TRBD2. Germline CDR1 reads MDHEN; CDR2 reads SYDVKM. CDR3 length equals 15 residues. The J segment lost 8 bases and the V segment lost 2 bases, leaving 6 bases of the junction unmatched. Written as DNA, the CDR3 is TGTGCCAGCAGTTTAGTTCTAGCGGGAGTCTATGAGCAGTTCTTC. Translation gives CASSLVLAGVYEQFF.

This clone is labeled as medium-sized. The CDR3 protein is CSASSNEQYF. CDR3 coding DNA: TGCAGTGCTAGTAGTAACGAGCAGTACTTC. This chain connects TRBV20-1 to TRBJ2-7; no reliable D call. This CDR3 has 10 residues. Germline V gene lookup returns CDR1 DFQATT and CDR2 SNEGSKA (reference sequence). Trimming removed 3 bases at V and 5 bases at J, with 5 bases between.